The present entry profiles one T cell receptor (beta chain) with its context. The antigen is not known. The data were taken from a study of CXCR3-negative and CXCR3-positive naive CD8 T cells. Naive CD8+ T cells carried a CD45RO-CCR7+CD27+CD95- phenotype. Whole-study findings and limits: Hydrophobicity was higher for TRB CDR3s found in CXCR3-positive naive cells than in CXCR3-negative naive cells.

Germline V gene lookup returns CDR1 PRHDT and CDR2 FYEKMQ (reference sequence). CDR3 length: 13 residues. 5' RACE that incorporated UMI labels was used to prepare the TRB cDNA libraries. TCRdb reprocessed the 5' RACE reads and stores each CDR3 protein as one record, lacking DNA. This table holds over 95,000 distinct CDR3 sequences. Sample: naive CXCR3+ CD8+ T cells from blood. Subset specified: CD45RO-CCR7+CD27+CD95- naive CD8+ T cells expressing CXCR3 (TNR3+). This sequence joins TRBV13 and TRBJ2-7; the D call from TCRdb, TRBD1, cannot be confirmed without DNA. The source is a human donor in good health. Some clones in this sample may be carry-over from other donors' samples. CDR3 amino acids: CASSYRGDYEQYF.